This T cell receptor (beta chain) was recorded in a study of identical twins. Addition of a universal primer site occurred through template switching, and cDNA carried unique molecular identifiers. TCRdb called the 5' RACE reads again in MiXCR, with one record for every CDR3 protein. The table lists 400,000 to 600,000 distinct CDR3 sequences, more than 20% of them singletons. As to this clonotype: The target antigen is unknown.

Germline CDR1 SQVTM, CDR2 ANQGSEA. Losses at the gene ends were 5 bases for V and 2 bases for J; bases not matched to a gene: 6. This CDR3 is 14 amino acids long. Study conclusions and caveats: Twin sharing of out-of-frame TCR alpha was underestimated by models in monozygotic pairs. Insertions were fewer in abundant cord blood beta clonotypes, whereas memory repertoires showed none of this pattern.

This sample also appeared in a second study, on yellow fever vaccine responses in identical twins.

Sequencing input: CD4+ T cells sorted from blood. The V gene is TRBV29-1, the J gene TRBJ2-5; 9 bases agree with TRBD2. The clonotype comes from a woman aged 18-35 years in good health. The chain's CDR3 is CSVFPSGVQETQYF. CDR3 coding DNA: TGCAGCGTTTTTCCTAGCGGGGTTCAAGAGACCCAGTACTTC. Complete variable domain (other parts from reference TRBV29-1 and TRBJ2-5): SAVISQKPSRDICQRGTSLTIQCQVDSQVTMMFWYRQQPGQSLTLIATANQGSEATYESGFVIDKFPISRPNLTFSTLTVSNMSPEDSSIYLCSVFPSGVQETQYFGPGTRLLVL.